This TCR beta chain was sequenced in a study of blood T cell repertoires in COVID-19. Study details: Donors in the United States, Italy and Spain gave samples during acute or convalescent COVID-19. PBMCs, B-cell-depleted T cells, or T cells were the source of the cDNA or gDNA that made up the material.

V was pared by 2 bases and J by 3 bases, with 5 bases between. This CDR3 is built from 13 residues. Germline V gene data show CDR1 as SGHTA and CDR2 as FQGTGA. As handled by the study authors: For nucleated cells, counts were estimated from reference gene primer amplification. The method was immunoSEQ multiplex PCR; TCRdb's version includes in-frame clones alone and lacks a portion of them. D and trimming come from the DNA, and the V and J calls and clone size come from that table. This sample has tens of thousands of clones, with 80% to 90% found just once. The sample was peripheral blood. This sequence was found in a man aged 60-69 years with acute or convalescent COVID-19. The chain carries TRBV7-3 and TRBJ2-1, with D possibly TRBD1 on 5 matching bases. The CDR3 region has the DNA TGTGCCAGCAGCTTACAGGGCTACAATGAGCAGTTCTTC. It codes for CASSLQGYNEQFF.